These 18 T cell receptor beta chains share one sample of origin, sequenced in a study of blood T cell repertoires in COVID-19. TCRdb's copy holds only in-frame clones and misses some; the assay was immunoSEQ multiplex PCR. The table has around 100,000 clones, 80% to 90% seen once. Sequencing was performed on peripheral blood. The receptors stem from a woman at least 80 years old with acute or convalescent COVID-19.

The J gene is TRBJ1-2, the V gene TRBV27; TRBD1 agrees at 8 bases. Germline V lookup: CDR1 MNHEY, CDR2 SMNVEV (reference sequence). The CDR3 sequence is 15 residues long. Losses at the gene ends were 5 bases for V and 4 bases for J; bases not matched to a gene: 9. The CDR3 coding sequence is TGTGCCAGCAGTAGAAGTCAGGGGGCTGGCTATGGCTACACCTTC. Protein: CASSRSQGAGYGYTF.

The chain combines TRBV10-2 with TRBJ2-2; 7 positions agree with TRBD1. This CDR3 has 17 amino acids. Unmatched junction bases numbered 8, after V lost 4 bases and J lost 0 bases. CDR1 and CDR2 from the germline V gene are WSHSY and SAAADI. The CDR3 here is CASSAFLTGANTGELFF. CDR3 DNA: TGCGCCAGCAGTGCCTTCCTTACAGGGGCGAACACCGGGGAGCTGTTTTTT.

The sample holds one count of this clone. The chain links TRBV28 to TRBJ2-2; 8 bases agree with TRBD1. V shed 5 bases, J shed 7 bases, and the junction held 6 bases outside the gene matches. Germline V CDR1 and CDR2: MDHEN, SYDVKM. This CDR3 spans 14 amino acids. CDR3 amino acids: CASSPGQGGGELFF. The CDR3 coding sequence is TGTGCCAGCAGTCCTGGACAGGGCGGCGGGGAGCTGTTTTTT.

The chain combines TRBV7-9 with TRBJ2-3, with 8 bases matching TRBD2. Germline-derived CDR1 and CDR2 are SEHNR and FQNEAQ (reference sequence). After removal of 3 bases from V and 5 bases from J, the junction contained 4 bases not matched to a gene. This CDR3 contains 14 residues. CDR3 coding DNA: TGTGCCAGCAGCTTCGGGGGGGCCGGAGATACGCAGTATTTT. Protein sequence: CASSFGGAGDTQYF.

The rearrangement uses TRBV6-5 and TRBJ2-1; 8 bases agree with TRBD1. The V segment lost 5 bases and the J segment 13 bases; nucleotides outside the gene matches: 13. CDR1 and CDR2 (germline): MNHEY, SVGAGI. The CDR3 is made up of 14 amino acids. The CDR3 region is CASSQPGLDRGQFF. CDR3 bases: TGTGCCAGCAGTCAGCCGGGCCTCGACAGGGGCCAGTTCTTC.

V gene TRBV4-1 combines with J gene TRBJ2-1, with a possible D match to TRBD1 (5 bases). The CDR3 is 16 residues long. CDR1 MGHRA and CDR2 YSYEKL come from the germline V gene. Trimming cost V 3 bases and J 7 bases, with 19 bases left between them. The CDR3 reads CASSQNLNRIRNEQFF. In DNA, the CDR3 is TGCGCCAGCAGCCAGAATTTAAACAGGATAAGGAATGAGCAGTTCTTC.

This chain joins TRBV19 and TRBJ1-1; D possibly corresponds to TRBD1 (6 bases). V was trimmed by 1 base and J by 7 bases, leaving 16 bases between them. The CDR3 totals 15 residues. CDR1 LNHDA and CDR2 SQIVND come from the germline V gene (reference sequence). The CDR3 sequence is CASSIVFGQPVEAFF. As DNA, the CDR3 is TGTGCCAGTAGTATAGTATTCGGACAGCCTGTTGAAGCTTTCTTT.

The J gene is TRBJ2-1, the V gene TRBV29-1; 9 bases agree with TRBD1. The CDR3 loop spans 18 amino acids. In germline, CDR1 is SQVTM, CDR2 ANQGSEA. V was pared by 3 bases and J by 0 bases, with 12 bases of the junction left unmatched. The CDR3 spells CSVDGTGLPGSSYNEQFF. CDR3 sequence (DNA): TGCAGCGTTGACGGGACAGGGCTTCCCGGGAGCTCCTACAATGAGCAGTTCTTC.

The genes are TRBV28 and TRBJ2-1; D might be TRBD1 (5 bases). This CDR3 comprises 14 residues. CDR1 and CDR2 from the germline V gene are MDHEN and SYDVKM. V gave up 3 bases and J gave up 4 bases, with 10 bases separating them. The CDR3 protein is CASSFWQGYNEQFF. Here the CDR3 DNA reads TGTGCCAGCAGTTTTTGGCAGGGTTACAATGAGCAGTTCTTC.

The chain joins TRBV30 to TRBJ1-3; D gene unclear. V lost 1 base and J 9 bases, leaving 16 bases between the germline ends. CDR1 and CDR2 (germline): GTSNPN, SVGIG (reference sequence). The CDR3 is 14 amino acids. CDR3 in amino acids: CAWSEGTLRGTIYF. CDR3 DNA: TGTGCCTGGAGTGAAGGCACCTTACGGGGCACCATATATTTT.

This chain connects TRBV19 to TRBJ1-6; D might be TRBD1 (5 bases). V dropped 6 bases and J dropped 10 bases, with 13 bases sitting between them. Germline loops: CDR1 LNHDA, CDR2 SQIVND (reference sequence). The CDR3 loop spans 13 amino acids. CDR3 in amino acids: CASREGLPSPLHF. DNA of the CDR3: TGTGCCAGTAGGGAGGGGTTACCCTCACCCCTCCACTTT. The full variable domain, its missing parts supplied by reference TRBV19 and TRBJ1-6, is DGGITQSPKYLFRKEGQNVTLSCEQNLNHDAMYWYRQDPGQGLRLIYYSQIVNDFQKGDIAEGYSVSREKKESFPLTVTSAQKNPTAFYLCASREGLPSPLHFGNGTRLTVT.

The DNA of the CDR3 is TGTGCCAGCAGCGTCGGCGGACCCCTCCACTTT. This translates into CASSVGGPLHF. The chain carries TRBV9 and TRBJ1-6; no reliable D call. Trimming pared 2 bases from V and 12 bases from J, leaving 6 bases between. CDR3 size: 11 residues. Per germline, CDR1 SGDLS and CDR2 YYNGEE.

The chain is built from TRBV20-1 and TRBJ2-4; D is unresolved. The CDR3 loop spans 11 amino acids. Germline V CDR1 and CDR2: DFQATT, SNEGSKA (reference sequence). V lost 8 bases and J 2 bases, leaving 7 bases between the germline ends. The CDR3 DNA reads as TGCAGTTCCTTATCCAAAAACATTCAGTACTTC. Translation gives CSSLSKNIQYF.

V usage is TRBV7-2 and J usage is TRBJ1-2; maybe TRBD1 (5 bases). Trimming took off 5 bases at V and 3 bases at J, with 7 bases between the two ends. Germline CDR1 reads SGHTA; CDR2 reads FQGNSA. The CDR3 has 12 amino acids. The CDR3 loop is CASSRDYYGYTF. The CDR3 DNA is TGTGCCAGCAGCAGGGACTACTATGGCTACACCTTC.

This chain uses TRBV19 with TRBJ1-2; 7 bases are shared with TRBD1. Germline loops: CDR1 LNHDA, CDR2 SQIVND (reference sequence). This CDR3 comprises 16 residues. The junction had 13 bases not matched to a gene; V was cut back by 4 bases and J by 5 bases. This CDR3 reads CASSRPRLGQSYGYTF. CDR3 nucleotide sequence: TGTGCCAGTAGTAGGCCTCGCTTGGGACAGAGTTATGGCTACACCTTC.

The chain recombines TRBV18 with TRBJ2-5, with D perhaps TRBD1 (5 bases). V was trimmed by 2 bases and J by 5 bases, leaving 15 bases between them. The CDR3 loop spans 15 amino acids. CDR1 KGHSH and CDR2 LQKENI come from the germline V gene. CDR3 in DNA: TGTGCCAGCTCACCATCCCGCAGGGAAAGTGAGACCCAGTACTTC. It specifies CASSPSRRESETQYF.

The chain combines TRBV5-4 with TRBJ2-3; D is unresolved. The V gene's germline CDR1 is SGHNT and CDR2 YYREEE (reference sequence). V lost 0 bases and J 6 bases, leaving 8 bases between the germline ends. The CDR3 runs to 13 residues. The chain's CDR3 is CASSLGLVDTQYF. For the CDR3, the DNA is TGTGCCAGCAGCTTGGGTCTAGTGGATACGCAGTATTTT. Complete variable domain (other parts from reference TRBV5-4 and TRBJ2-3): ETGVTQSPTHLIKTRGQQVTLRCSSQSGHNTVSWYQQALGQGPQFIFQYYREEENGRGNFPPRFSGLQFPNYSSELNVNALELDDSALYLCASSLGLVDTQYFGPGTRLTVL.

The CDR3: CAWRGPIRGQPQHF. CDR3 nucleotides: TGTGCCTGGAGGGGGCCCATCCGGGGGCAGCCCCAGCATTTT. The gene calls are TRBV30 and TRBJ1-5, with D possibly matching TRBD1 (5 bases). This CDR3 spans 14 amino acids. The germline V and J ends were trimmed by 3 bases and 7 bases, with 16 bases remaining between them. The germline gives CDR1 GTSNPN, CDR2 SVGIG (reference sequence).